This TCR beta chain was documented in a study of blood T cell repertoires in COVID-19. Clinical history as reported by participants underpinned cohort assignment. Per the authors' pipeline: Cell counts per sample came from amplifying reference gene primers. The data were produced by immunoSEQ multiplex PCR, yet TCRdb's version contains in-frame clones alone and is incomplete. That table furnishes V, J and clone size, whereas the DNA furnished D and trimming. Found here are over 400,000 clones, around nine tenths of them singletons; the top ten hold under 9.5%. CDR1 MNHEY and CDR2 SVGAGI come from the germline V gene. The length of the CDR3 is 14 residues. V lost 5 bases to trimming and J lost 4 bases; unmatched junction nucleotides: 6.

The TCR sequence derives from an older woman who had recovered from COVID-19. Sequencing used PBMCs or T cells enriched from blood (not recorded which). The chain couples TRBV6-5 to TRBJ1-1, with 8 bases lining up with TRBD1. Here the CDR3 reads CASSPQGASTEAFF. The CDR3, as DNA: TGTGCCAGCAGTCCTCAGGGGGCGAGCACTGAAGCTTTCTTT.